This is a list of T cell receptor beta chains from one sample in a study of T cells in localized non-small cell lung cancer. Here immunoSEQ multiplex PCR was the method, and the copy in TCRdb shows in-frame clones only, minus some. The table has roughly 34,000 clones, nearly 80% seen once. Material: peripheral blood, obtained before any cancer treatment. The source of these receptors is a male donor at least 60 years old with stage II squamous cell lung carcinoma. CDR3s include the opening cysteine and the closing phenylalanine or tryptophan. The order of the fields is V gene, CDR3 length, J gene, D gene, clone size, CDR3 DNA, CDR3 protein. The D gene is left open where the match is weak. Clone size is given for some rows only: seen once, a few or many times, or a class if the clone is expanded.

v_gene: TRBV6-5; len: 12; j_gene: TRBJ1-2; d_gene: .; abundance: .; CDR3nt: TGTGCCAGCACCCGAGGTGACTATGGCTACACCTTC; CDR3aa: CASTRGDYGYTF
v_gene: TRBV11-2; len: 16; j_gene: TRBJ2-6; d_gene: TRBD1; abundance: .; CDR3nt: TGTGCCAGCAGCCCACGACAGGGGACCGGGGCCAACGTCCTGACTTTC; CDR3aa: CASSPRQGTGANVLTF
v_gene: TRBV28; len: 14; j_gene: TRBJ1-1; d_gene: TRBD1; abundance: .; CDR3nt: TGTGCCAGCAGGACAGGGGGCGTGAACACTGAAGCTTTCTTT; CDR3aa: CASRTGGVNTEAFF
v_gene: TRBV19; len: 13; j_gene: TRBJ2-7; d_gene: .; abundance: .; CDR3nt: TGTGCCAGTAACCCGGGACGGTCCTACGAGCAGTACTTC; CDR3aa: CASNPGRSYEQYF
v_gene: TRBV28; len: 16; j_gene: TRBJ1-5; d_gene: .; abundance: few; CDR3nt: TGTGCCAGCACATATGGTGGGGGCAGAGGCAATCAGCCCCAGCATTTT; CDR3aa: CASTYGGGRGNQPQHF
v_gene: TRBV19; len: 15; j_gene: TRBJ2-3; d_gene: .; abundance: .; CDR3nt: TGTGCCAGTACCCTGACCCCCACTAGCACAGATACGCAGTATTTT; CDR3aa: CASTLTPTSTDTQYF
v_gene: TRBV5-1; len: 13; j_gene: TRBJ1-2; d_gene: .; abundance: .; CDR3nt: TGCGCCAGCAGCTTTGGACGCGGCTATGGCTACACCTTC; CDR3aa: CASSFGRGYGYTF
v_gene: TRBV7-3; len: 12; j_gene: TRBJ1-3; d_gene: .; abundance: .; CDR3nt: TGTGCCAGCAGCCCCTCTGGAAACACCATATATTTT; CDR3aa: CASSPSGNTIYF
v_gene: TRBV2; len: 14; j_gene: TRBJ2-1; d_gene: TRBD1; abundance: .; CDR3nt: TGTGCCAGCAGCGACAGGGCAGAGGGGAATGAGCAGTTCTTC; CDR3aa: CASSDRAEGNEQFF
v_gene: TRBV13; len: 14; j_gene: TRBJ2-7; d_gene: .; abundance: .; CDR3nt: TGTGCCAGCAGCATTGGGGACGGTACCTACGAGCAGTACTTC; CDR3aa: CASSIGDGTYEQYF
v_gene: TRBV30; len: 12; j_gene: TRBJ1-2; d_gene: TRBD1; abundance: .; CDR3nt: TGTGCCCGGGACAGAAGGGGCTATGGCTACACCTTC; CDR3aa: CARDRRGYGYTF
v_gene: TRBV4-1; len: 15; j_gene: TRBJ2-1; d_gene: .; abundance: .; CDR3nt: TGCGCCAGCAGCCAAGATCGGGGGATGTTCAATGAGCAGTTCTTC; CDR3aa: CASSQDRGMFNEQFF
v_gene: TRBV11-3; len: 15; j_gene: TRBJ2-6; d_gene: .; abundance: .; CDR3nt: TGTGCCAGCTCCCCCAGCGCCCCTGGGGCCAACGTCCTGACTTTC; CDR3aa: CASSPSAPGANVLTF
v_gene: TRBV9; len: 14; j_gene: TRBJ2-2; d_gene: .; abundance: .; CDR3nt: TGTGCCAGCAGCGTAGCTTTCCCGTCCGGGGAGCTGTTTTTT; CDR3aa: CASSVAFPSGELFF
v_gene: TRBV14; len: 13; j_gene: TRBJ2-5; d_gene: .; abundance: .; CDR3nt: TGTGCCAGCAGCCCCGGTCCTCAAGAGACCCAGTACTTC; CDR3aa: CASSPGPQETQYF
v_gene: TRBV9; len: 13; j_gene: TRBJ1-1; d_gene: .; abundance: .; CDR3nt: TGTGCCAGCAGCGTGAACGTGGGGACTGAAGCTTTCTTT; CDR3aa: CASSVNVGTEAFF
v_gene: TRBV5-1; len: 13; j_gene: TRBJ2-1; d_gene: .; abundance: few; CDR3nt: TGCGCCAGCAGCCTAGACACCTCCGGGGAGCAGTTCTTC; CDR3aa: CASSLDTSGEQFF
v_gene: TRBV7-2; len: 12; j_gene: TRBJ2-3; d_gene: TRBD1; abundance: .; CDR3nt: TGTGCCAGCAGCCCTGGACAGGGTACGCAGTATTTT; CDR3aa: CASSPGQGTQYF
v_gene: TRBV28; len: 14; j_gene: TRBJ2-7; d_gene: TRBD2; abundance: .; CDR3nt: TGTGCCAGCAGTTTAGTAGCGGGAGTGCGTGAGCAGTACTTC; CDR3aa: CASSLVAGVREQYF
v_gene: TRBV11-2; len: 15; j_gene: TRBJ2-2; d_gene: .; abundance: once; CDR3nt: TGTGCCAGCAGCTTAGAACCGGGGGCCTCCCGGGAGCTGTTTTTT; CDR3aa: CASSLEPGASRELFF
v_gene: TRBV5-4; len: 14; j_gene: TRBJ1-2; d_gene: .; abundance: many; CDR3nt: TGTGCCAGCAGCTTGGCGGCGGGACAACTGGCGGACACCTTC; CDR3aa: CASSLAAGQLADTF
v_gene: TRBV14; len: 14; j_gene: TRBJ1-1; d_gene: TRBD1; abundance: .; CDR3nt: TGTGCCAGCAGCCAGTTAGGGACAGGCCCTGAAGCTTTCTTT; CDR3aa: CASSQLGTGPEAFF
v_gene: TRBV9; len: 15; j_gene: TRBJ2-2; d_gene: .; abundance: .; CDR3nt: TGTGCCAGCAGCGTGACACCAGGTGGGGCCGGGGAGCTGTTTTTT; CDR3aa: CASSVTPGGAGELFF
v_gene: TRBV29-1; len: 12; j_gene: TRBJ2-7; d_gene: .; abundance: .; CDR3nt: TGCAGCCACATCAGTGGGCTAGGCGAGCAGTACTTC; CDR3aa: CSHISGLGEQYF
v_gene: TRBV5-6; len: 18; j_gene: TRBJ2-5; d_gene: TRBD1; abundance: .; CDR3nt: TGTGCCAGCAGTTCGCGCCTCAGGGGGCTCTCCTTTCAAGAGACCCAGTACTTC; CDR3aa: CASSSRLRGLSFQETQYF
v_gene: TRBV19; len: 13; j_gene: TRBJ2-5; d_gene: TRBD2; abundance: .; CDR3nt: TGTGCCAGTAGTGGGCGCGGGGGAGAGACCCAGTACTTC; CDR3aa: CASSGRGGETQYF
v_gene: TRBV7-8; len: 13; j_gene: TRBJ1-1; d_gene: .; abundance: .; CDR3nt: TGTGCCAGCAGCTTAGCACAGGACACTGAAGCTTTCTTT; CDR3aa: CASSLAQDTEAFF
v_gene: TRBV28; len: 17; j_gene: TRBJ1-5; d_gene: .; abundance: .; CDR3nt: TGTGCCAGCAGTCACCGCCCTCGGGAGGGACAAGGACAGCCCCAGCATTTT; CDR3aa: CASSHRPREGQGQPQHF
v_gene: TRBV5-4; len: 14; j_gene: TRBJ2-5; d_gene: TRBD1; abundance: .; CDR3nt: TGTGCCAGCAGCGGGGACAGCCTCCAAGAGACCCAGTACTTC; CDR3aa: CASSGDSLQETQYF
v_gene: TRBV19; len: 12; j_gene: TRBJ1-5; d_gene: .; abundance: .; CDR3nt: TGTGCCAGTAGTATAGAGGCTCAGCCCCAGCATTTT; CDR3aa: CASSIEAQPQHF
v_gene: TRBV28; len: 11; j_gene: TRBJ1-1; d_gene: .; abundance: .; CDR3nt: TGTGCCAGCAGGGACAGCACTGAAGCTTTCTTT; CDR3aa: CASRDSTEAFF
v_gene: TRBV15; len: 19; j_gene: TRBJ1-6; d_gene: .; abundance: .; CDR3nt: TGTGCCACCAGCAGAGATCGGGGCACGGGACACATAAAAGATTCACCCCTCCACTTT; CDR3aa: CATSRDRGTGHIKDSPLHF
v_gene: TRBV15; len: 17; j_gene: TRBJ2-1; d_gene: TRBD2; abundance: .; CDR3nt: TGTGCCACCAGGAGGAGGTCGGGAGCGGGAGAATCTAATGAGCAGTTCTTC; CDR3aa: CATRRRSGAGESNEQFF
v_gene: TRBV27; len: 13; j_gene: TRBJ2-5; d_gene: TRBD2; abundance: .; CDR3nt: TGTGCCAGCAGGAAGCTAGCGGAAGAGACCCAGTACTTC; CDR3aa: CASRKLAEETQYF
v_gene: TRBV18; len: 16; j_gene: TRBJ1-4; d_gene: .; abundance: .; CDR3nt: TGTGCCAGCTCACCACAGGCCGGACCTAATAATGAAAAACTGTTTTTT; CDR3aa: CASSPQAGPNNEKLFF
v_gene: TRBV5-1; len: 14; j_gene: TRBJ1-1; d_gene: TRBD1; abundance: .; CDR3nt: TGCGCCAGCAGCCCCGGGACAGGGAACACTGAAGCTTTCTTT; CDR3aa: CASSPGTGNTEAFF
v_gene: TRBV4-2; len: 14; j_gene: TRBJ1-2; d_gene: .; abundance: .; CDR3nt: TGTGCCAGCAGCCTAGCAGGGATGAACTATGGCTACACCTTC; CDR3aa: CASSLAGMNYGYTF
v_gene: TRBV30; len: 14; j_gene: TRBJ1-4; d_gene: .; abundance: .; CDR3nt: TGTGCCTGGAGTGTTGGGGCAAGGGGTGAAAAACTGTTTTTT; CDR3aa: CAWSVGARGEKLFF
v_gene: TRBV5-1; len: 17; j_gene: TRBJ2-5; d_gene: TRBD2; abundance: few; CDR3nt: TGCGCCAGCAGCCTTGGGACTAGCGGGGGGGCCAGAGAGACCCAGTACTTC; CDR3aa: CASSLGTSGGARETQYF
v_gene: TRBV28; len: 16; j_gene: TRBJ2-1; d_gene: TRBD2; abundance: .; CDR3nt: TGTGCCAGCAGTTCGGAAACTAGCGACGGTTACAATGAGCAGTTCTTC; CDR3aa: CASSSETSDGYNEQFF
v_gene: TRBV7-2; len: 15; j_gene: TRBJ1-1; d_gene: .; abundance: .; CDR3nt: TGTGCCAGCAGCTTAGTACCTCAGGGGAACACTGAAGCTTTCTTT; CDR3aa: CASSLVPQGNTEAFF
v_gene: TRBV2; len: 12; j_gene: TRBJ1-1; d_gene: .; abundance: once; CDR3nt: TGTGCCAGCAGTGAGTCCCCGGGAAAAGCTTTCTTT; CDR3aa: CASSESPGKAFF
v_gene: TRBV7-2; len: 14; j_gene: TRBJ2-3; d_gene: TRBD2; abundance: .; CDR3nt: TGTGCCAGCAGCAGACCGGGGGGAACAGATACGCAGTATTTT; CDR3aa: CASSRPGGTDTQYF
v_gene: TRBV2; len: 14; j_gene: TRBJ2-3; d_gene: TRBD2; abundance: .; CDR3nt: TGTGCCAGCCTTCGGGGGGTTAGCACAGATACGCAGTATTTT; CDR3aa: CASLRGVSTDTQYF
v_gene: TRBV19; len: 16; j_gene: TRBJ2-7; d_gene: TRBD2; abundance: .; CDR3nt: TGTGCCAGTAGTGGATCTAGCGGGTCCTACTCCTACGAGCAGTACTTC; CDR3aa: CASSGSSGSYSYEQYF
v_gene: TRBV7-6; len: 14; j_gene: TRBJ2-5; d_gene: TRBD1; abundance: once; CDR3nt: TGTGCCAGCAGCTTAGACGACAGGGGAGAGACCCAGTACTTC; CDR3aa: CASSLDDRGETQYF
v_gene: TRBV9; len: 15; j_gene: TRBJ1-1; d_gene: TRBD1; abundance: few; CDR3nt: TGTGCCAGCAGCACCGGGGACAGTATGAACACTGAAGCTTTCTTT; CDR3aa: CASSTGDSMNTEAFF
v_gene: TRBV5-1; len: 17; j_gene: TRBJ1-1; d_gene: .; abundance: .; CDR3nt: TGCGCCAGCAGCTTGGCAGGACTCAACCCCATGAACACTGAAGCTTTCTTT; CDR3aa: CASSLAGLNPMNTEAFF
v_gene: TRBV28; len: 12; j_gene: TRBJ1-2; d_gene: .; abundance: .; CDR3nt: TGTGCCAGCAGTTTACCCAGAGGAGGCTACACCTTC; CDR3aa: CASSLPRGGYTF
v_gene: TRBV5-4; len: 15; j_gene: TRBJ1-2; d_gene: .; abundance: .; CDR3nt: TGTGCCAGCAGCCAAGCTTGGACAGTCAACTATGGCTACACCTTC; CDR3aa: CASSQAWTVNYGYTF
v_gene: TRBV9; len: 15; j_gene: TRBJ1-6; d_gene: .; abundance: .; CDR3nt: TGTGCCAGCAGCGCAGGGACATTCGGTAATTCACCCCTCCACTTT; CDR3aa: CASSAGTFGNSPLHF
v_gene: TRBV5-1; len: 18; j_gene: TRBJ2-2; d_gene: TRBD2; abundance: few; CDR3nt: TGCGCCAGCAGCGCGGGACTAGCGGGAATTCAGGACACCGGGGAGCTGTTTTTT; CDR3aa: CASSAGLAGIQDTGELFF
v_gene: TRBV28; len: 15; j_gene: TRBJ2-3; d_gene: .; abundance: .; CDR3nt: TGTGCCAGCAGCTTGGGCGGTTCGGGGGACTATACGCAGTATTTT; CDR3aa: CASSLGGSGDYTQYF
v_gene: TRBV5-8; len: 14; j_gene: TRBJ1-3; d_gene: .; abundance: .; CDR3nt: TGTGCCAGCAGCTTGGGGGCGTCTGGAAACACCATATATTTT; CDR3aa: CASSLGASGNTIYF
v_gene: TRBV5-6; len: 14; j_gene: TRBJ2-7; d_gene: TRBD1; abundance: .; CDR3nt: TGTGCCAGCAGCCCGGACAGGGGGGTGTACGAGCAGTACTTC; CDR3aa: CASSPDRGVYEQYF
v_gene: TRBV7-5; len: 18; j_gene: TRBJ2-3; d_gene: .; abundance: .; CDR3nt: TGTGTCAGAAGCGAAAATGTGAAGTGCGAGTTTTTTGGGGATACGCAGTATTTT; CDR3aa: CVRSENVKCEFFGDTQYF